This T cell receptor beta chain was identified in a study of T cells in Graves' hyperthyroidism and ophthalmopathy. Study information: Pretreatment peripheral blood was obtained at initial diagnosis.

Amplification yielded TCR beta CDR3 regions, with RNA transcripts as the source. A set of HTBI primers served as the primers for a first-round RT-PCR of the TCR CDR3. TCRdb re-called the multiplex PCR reads through MiXCR, storing one row per CDR3 protein. This table has some 600,000 distinct CDR3 sequences, approximately 14% appearing once. Diagnoses used clinical symptoms, serum thyroxine and TRAb, thyroid ultrasound and orbital computed tomography. Trimming took off 1 base at V and 4 bases at J, with 11 bases between the two ends. Germline V gene lookup returns CDR1 DFQATT and CDR2 SNEGSKA (reference sequence). The CDR3 has 13 residues.

This sequence originates from a woman aged 25-40 years with Graves' hyperthyroidism that later progressed to Graves' ophthalmopathy. The chain couples TRBV20-1 to TRBJ2-7, with a weak D call TRBD2 (5 bases). Sequences were obtained from blood. The CDR3, as DNA: TGCAGTGCTAGAGTAGGTGAGCGGTACGAGCAGTACTTC. This codes for CSARVGERYEQYF.